This is a list of T cell receptor beta chains from one sample in a study of PD-L1 blockade in urothelial cancer. Repertoires were generated with immunoSEQ multiplex PCR, while TCRdb's copy carries only in-frame clones and drops some. The sample includes tens of thousands of clones, around 86% of them seen just once. Source: PBMCs, taken around atezolizumab (anti-PD-L1) treatment. Every receptor here comes from a man aged 50 to 60 with urothelial cancer. Each CDR3 is given without its conserved first and last residue.

TRBJ1-2,TRBV11-2,ASSLDRFMAGKGYGYT
TRBJ1-5,TRBV6-1,ASSDSGNQPQH
TRBJ1-4,TRBV9,ASSVGQGVFNEKLF
TRBJ1-2,TRBV2,ASSELGVESYGYT
TRBJ2-7,TRBV7-9,ASSLTESSYEQY
TRBJ1-1,TRBV7-9,ASSLDGGNTEAF
TRBJ2-1,TRBV19,ASNQASSYNEQF
TRBJ2-1,TRBV4-2,ASSQVTGTGNNEQF
TRBJ1-1,TRBV19,ASSRDRGLVEAF
TRBJ1-2,TRBV7-9,ASSFSTGEDYGYT
TRBJ1-4,TRBV28,ASSLSTATNEKLF
TRBJ1-5,TRBV21-1,ASSKAPQYNQPQH
TRBJ2-4,TRBV6-6,ASSILAGGPQNIQY
TRBJ1-3,TRBV6-1,ASSEAYRANGNTIY
TRBJ2-1,TRBV5-4,ASSFGTSGIDEQF
TRBJ1-1,TRBV6-5,ASSPVAGNTEAF
TRBJ1-2,TRBV7-9,ASSPIGQGGYGYT
TRBJ1-1,TRBV14,ASSRQGLTEAF
TRBJ1-2,TRBV7-9,ASRGLEGGDGGYT
TRBJ2-5,TRBV7-9,ASSPPTSGRGETQY
TRBJ2-2,TRBV30,AWHPGVTGELF
TRBJ2-7,TRBV7-2,ASSNGARYEQY
TRBJ2-2,TRBV6-1,ASSDEDGNTGELF
TRBJ2-3,TRBV5-6,ASSLARPRDTQY
TRBJ2-1,TRBV30,AWSVDNEQF
TRBJ1-2,TRBV5-1,ASSLGTGDLYGYT
TRBJ2-2,TRBV4-1,ASSQEPGQGTGELF
TRBJ1-1,TRBV5-5,ASSGPGQGNTEAF
TRBJ2-1,TRBV11-1,ASGGQGVAGEQF
TRBJ2-2,TRBV27,ASSSGGTIPGELF
TRBJ2-7,TRBV6-1,ASSEASGRPTSSYEQY
TRBJ1-5,TRBV11-2,ASSPTGSNQPQH
TRBJ1-1,TRBV10-3,AIRGTGGIEAF
TRBJ1-5,TRBV6-6,ASRIQTGGEGQPQH
TRBJ1-1,TRBV5-1,ASLHPGGTEAF
TRBJ1-2,TRBV2,ASSVNRVGYGYT
TRBJ2-7,TRBV29-1,SVESGRAGEQY
TRBJ1-2,TRBV7-9,ASSFGRANANYGYT
TRBJ1-1,TRBV7-2,ASSPRQGAEAF
TRBJ1-2,TRBV7-2,ASSSRQVYGYT
TRBJ2-1,TRBV18,ASSPRTRTGNEQF
TRBJ1-5,TRBV18,ASSPQEFQPQH
TRBJ2-1,TRBV5-1,ASSLVRGRAGGEQF
TRBJ2-5,TRBV6-6,ASSSPGTDQETQY
TRBJ2-2,TRBV5-1,ASILDRVENTGELF
TRBJ2-6,TRBV19,ASRTGPGANVLT
TRBJ1-6,TRBV6-1,ASSFLRDPNSPLH
TRBJ2-7,TRBV6-4,ASSDFSSGQGPCLFFYEQY
TRBJ2-4,TRBV6-5,ASSYRGLAKNIQY
TRBJ2-5,TRBV2,ASGGTGTVGETQY
TRBJ2-3,TRBV30,AWSSGTGADTQY
TRBJ2-7,TRBV16,ASSSPGQGAYEQY
TRBJ2-3,TRBV5-4,ASSQGTRTDTQY
TRBJ1-1,TRBV9,ASSPDRLAMNTEAF
TRBJ1-2,TRBV6-1,ASSRTGNYGYT
TRBJ1-1,TRBV18,ASSLRGNTEAF
TRBJ2-7,TRBV2,ASTSQGLGEQY
TRBJ2-2,TRBV7-3,ASSPQGRANTGELF
TRBJ2-5,TRBV9,ASSAQGLAGETQY